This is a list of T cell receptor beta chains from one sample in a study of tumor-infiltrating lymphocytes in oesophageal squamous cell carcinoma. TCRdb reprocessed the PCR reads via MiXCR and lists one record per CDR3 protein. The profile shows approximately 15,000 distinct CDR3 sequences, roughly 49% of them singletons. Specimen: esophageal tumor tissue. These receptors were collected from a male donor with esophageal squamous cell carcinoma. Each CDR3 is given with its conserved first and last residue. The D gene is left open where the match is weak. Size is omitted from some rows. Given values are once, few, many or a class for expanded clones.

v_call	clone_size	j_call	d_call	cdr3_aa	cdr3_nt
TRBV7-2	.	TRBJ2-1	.	CASSPMGAYNEQFF	TGTGCCAGCAGCCCCATGGGGGCCTACAATGAGCAGTTCTTC
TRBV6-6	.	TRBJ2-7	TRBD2	CASSYSNPSGGAYEQYF	TGTGCCAGCAGTTACTCAAACCCTAGCGGGGGGGCCTACGAGCAGTACTTC
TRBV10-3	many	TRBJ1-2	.	CAISELGPPRGGYTF	TGTGCCATCAGTGAGTTGGGACCCCCGAGAGGTGGCTACACCTTC
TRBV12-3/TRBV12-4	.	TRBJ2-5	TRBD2	CASSPTSAGGETQYF	TGTGCCAGCAGTCCCACTAGCGCCGGCGGGGAGACCCAGTACTTC
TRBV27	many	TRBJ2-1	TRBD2	CASSFWGGSSYNEQFF	TGTGCCAGCAGTTTCTGGGGCGGGAGCTCCTACAATGAGCAGTTCTTC
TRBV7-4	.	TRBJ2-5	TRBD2	CASSHHGSGIGTQYF	TGTGCCAGCAGCCACCATGGTAGCGGGATCGGGACCCAGTACTTC
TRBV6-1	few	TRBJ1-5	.	CASSEETNSNQPQHF	TGTGCCAGCAGTGAAGAAACGAATAGCAATCAGCCCCAGCATTTT
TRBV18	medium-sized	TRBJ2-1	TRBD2	CASSPRGLAGGEQFF	TGTGCCAGCTCACCACGGGGACTAGCGGGAGGTGAGCAGTTCTTC
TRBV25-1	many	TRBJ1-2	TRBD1	CASSGDLGQGRYGYTF	TGTGCCAGCAGCGGAGACCTGGGACAGGGAAGATATGGCTACACCTTC
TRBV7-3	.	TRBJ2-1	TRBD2	CASSLRAGGSYNEQFF	TGTGCCAGCAGCTTAAGAGCGGGAGGGTCCTACAATGAGCAGTTCTTC
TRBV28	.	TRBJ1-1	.	CASPREEGNTEAFF	TGTGCCAGTCCCCGAGAGGAGGGGAACACTGAAGCTTTCTTT
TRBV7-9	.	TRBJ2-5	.	CASSLGQIRKETQYF	TGTGCCAGCAGCTTAGGACAAATAAGGAAAGAGACCCAGTACTTC
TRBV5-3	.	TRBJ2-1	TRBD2	CASSFFSSGSFEQFF	TGTGCCAGCAGCTTCTTTTCCAGCGGGAGTTTTGAGCAGTTCTTC
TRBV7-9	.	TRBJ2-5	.	CASSLVSTTAGETQYF	TGTGCCAGCAGCTTAGTATCGACTACAGCCGGAGAGACCCAGTACTTC
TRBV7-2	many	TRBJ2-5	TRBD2	CASSSTAGGLSETQYF	TGTGCCAGCAGCTCCACAGCGGGGGGGCTCTCTGAGACCCAGTACTTC
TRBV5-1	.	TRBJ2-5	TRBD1	CASSSGQGYYNEQYF	TGCGCCAGCAGCTCAGGACAGGGCTACTACAATGAGCAGTACTTC
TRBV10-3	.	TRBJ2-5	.	CAISLPGQETQYF	TGTGCCATCAGTTTACCGGGACAAGAGACCCAGTACTTC
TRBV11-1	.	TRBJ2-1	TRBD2	CASSLGLAGGGNEQFF	TGTGCCAGCAGCTTAGGACTAGCGGGAGGGGGGAATGAGCAGTTCTTC
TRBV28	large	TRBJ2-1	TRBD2	CASSLTSGTLFF	TGTGCCAGCAGTTTAACTAGCGGGACCTTGTTCTTC
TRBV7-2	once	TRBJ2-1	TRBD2	CASSSLAGGSGQFF	TGTGCCAGCAGCTCACTAGCGGGAGGGTCTGGGCAGTTCTTC
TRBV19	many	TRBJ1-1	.	CAHREGIEDTEAFF	TGTGCCCACAGGGAAGGAATCGAGGACACTGAAGCTTTCTTT
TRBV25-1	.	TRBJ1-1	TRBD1	CASGTGGRGPEAFF	TGTGCCAGCGGGACAGGGGGTAGGGGGCCTGAAGCTTTCTTT
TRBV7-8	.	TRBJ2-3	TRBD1	CASSLVVGQGAVDTQYF	TGTGCCAGCAGCTTAGTGGTTGGACAGGGGGCGGTAGATACGCAGTATTTT
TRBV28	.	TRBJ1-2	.	CASRTSSWLRPGLEGYTF	TGTGCCAGCAGAACCTCTAGTTGGTTACGGCCGGGGTTGGAAGGCTACACCTTC